Following are 28 T cell receptor beta chains from one sample sequenced in a study of T-cell memory formation after mild COVID-19 (dated by TCRdb to the early 2020s). The library was built by means of 5' RACE. Data came from an Illumina NovaSeq 6000. TCRdb's own reprocessing of the public reads used fastp at Q25 and MiXCR and kept productive beta chains. Identical CDR3 protein sequences are pooled into one entry, listed with their most common genes and DNA. A total of around 340,000 distinct CDR3 sequences appear in this sample, approximately 15% of them only once. The ten largest clonotypes hold about 20% of the sample. Sequencing input: PBMCs or a T cell subset sorted from them (not recorded which). These TCRs come from a man between 18 and 35 years old who had mild COVID-19 (a few samples of this study predate the infection). The sample titles of this study are shuffled in the database, so cell type and time point are left out; the donor was told from shared clones.

This clonotype has ten or more counts. The J gene is TRBJ1-6, the V gene TRBV4-3, with 9 nucleotides matching TRBD1. Unmatched junction bases numbered 8, after V lost 11 bases and J lost 9 bases. The CDR3 totals 13 residues. The germline V gene has CDR1 LGHNA and CDR2 YSLEER. The CDR3 sequence: CAASRDRASPLHF. In DNA form, the CDR3 reads TGCGCCGCCAGCCGGGACAGGGCTTCACCCCTCCACTTT.

The genes are TRBV29-1 and TRBJ1-2; D unresolved. Germline-derived CDR1 and CDR2 are SQVTM and ANQGSEA. The CDR3 is made up of 14 amino acids. V was pared by 3 bases and J by 2 bases, with 13 bases between. CDR3 sequence: CSVEDTVLNYGYTF. The CDR3 coding sequence is TGCAGCGTTGAGGATACAGTACTCAACTATGGCTACACCTTC.

This clonotype occurred a few times. V and J are TRBV6-6 and TRBJ2-7, with D perhaps matching TRBD2 (5 bases). The V gene lost 6 bases and the J gene lost 4 bases, with 10 bases spanning the gap. The CDR3 runs 12 residues. Germline V gene sequence: CDR1 MNHNY, CDR2 SVGAGI (reference sequence). CDR3 amino acids: CASSNTRYEQYV. The DNA of the CDR3 is TGTGCCAGCAGCAATACTAGATACGAGCAGTACGTC.

The chain carries TRBV6-1 and TRBJ2-7; 10 bases map to TRBD1. CDR1 is MNHNS and CDR2 is SASEGT in the germline V gene. The J segment lost 2 bases and the V segment lost 7 bases, leaving 5 bases of the junction unmatched. The CDR3 spans 14 residues. CDR3 protein: CASTETGGTYEQYV. Written as DNA, the CDR3 is TGTGCCAGCACAGAGACAGGGGGCACCTACGAGCAGTACGTC.

The gene calls are TRBV12-2 and TRBJ1-5; the D call of TRBD1 is as the table states it, not checked on the DNA. TRBV12-2 is described as a pseudogene. This CDR3 spans 20 amino acids. As DNA, the CDR3 is TGTGCAAGTCGCTTAGCGGCGAGGGACATGGGACAGGGTCAGACTCAGCCCCAGCATTTT. Its translation is CASRLAARDMGQGQTQPQHF.

The V and J genes are TRBV6-2 or TRBV6-3 and TRBJ2-7; 9 positions agree with TRBD1. Germline values: CDR1 MNHEY, CDR2 SVGEGT. With 6 bases clipped from V and 2 bases from J, the junction kept 11 bases outside the gene matches. The CDR3 covers 16 residues. The CDR3 sequence is CASSPRRDRDTYEQYF. CDR3 sequence (DNA): TGTGCCAGCAGCCCACGCCGGGACAGGGATACCTACGAGCAGTACTTC.

This clonotype was observed a handful of times. The chain joins TRBV12-3 or TRBV12-4 to TRBJ1-2; possible D gene TRBD1, 5 bases. V shed 3 bases and J shed 7 bases, with 15 bases lying between them. The CDR3 consists of 14 residues. CDR3 loop: CASSFNPGQSGYTF. The DNA of the CDR3 is TGTGCCAGCAGTTTTAATCCGGGGCAAAGTGGCTACACCTTC.

This clonotype was counted only a few times. V is TRBV20-1 and J is TRBJ2-3; TRBD2 agrees at 8 bases. Germline V gene sequence: CDR1 DFQATT, CDR2 SNEGSKA (reference sequence). V lost 0 bases and J lost 4; bases outside the gene matches: 3. The CDR3 runs to 14 residues. DNA for the CDR3: TGCAGTGCTAGAGATGGGACTAGTTCAGATACGCAGTATTTT. This gives the protein CSARDGTSSDTQYF.

The V call is TRBV7-9, the J call TRBJ2-7; no clear D. Germline CDR1 reads SEHNR; CDR2 reads FQNEAQ (reference sequence). Trimming pared 3 bases from V and 9 bases from J, leaving 9 bases between. This CDR3 has 11 residues. This chain's CDR3 is CASSFGPRQYF. CDR3 coding DNA: TGTGCCAGCAGCTTCGGGCCACGGCAGTACTTC.

This clonotype has just a few counts. The chain recombines TRBV5-1 with TRBJ2-5; possible D gene TRBD1, 6 bases. Trimming took 6 bases from V and 5 from J, leaving 17 bases between them. Germline CDR1 is SGHRS and CDR2 is YFSETQ. This CDR3 is 14 amino acids long. The DNA of the CDR3 is TGCGCCAGCACTGCCTCTACAGGGCTTGAGACCCAGTACTTC. It codes for CASTASTGLETQYF.

The chain has TRBV14 and TRBJ2-4; 10 bases agree with TRBD1. The V segment lost 4 bases and the J segment 9 bases; nucleotides outside the gene matches: 9. Per germline, CDR1 SGHDN and CDR2 FVKESK. This CDR3 region has 15 residues. CDR3 loop: CASSRQTGGGGIQYF. CDR3 nucleotide sequence: TGTGCCAGCAGCCGACAGACAGGGGGCGGTGGCATTCAGTACTTC.

This chain joins TRBV6-2 or TRBV6-3 and TRBJ2-3; 7 nucleotides match TRBD2. Losses at the gene ends were 6 bases for V and 4 bases for J; bases not matched to a gene: 7. Germline lookup yields CDR1 MNHEY and CDR2 SVGEGT. The CDR3 runs 14 residues. CDR3 nucleotides: TGTGCCAGCAGAGGACTAGTCAGCGCAGATACGCAGTATTTT. Its translation: CASRGLVSADTQYF.

Many counts were recorded for this clonotype. The chain couples TRBV7-9 to TRBJ2-5, with 10 bases aligning to TRBD1. Losses at the gene ends were 5 bases for V and 3 bases for J; bases not matched to a gene: 6. CDR1 and CDR2 from the germline V gene are SEHNR and FQNEAQ (reference sequence). The CDR3 runs 15 residues. The CDR3, as DNA: TGTGCCAGCAGCCCTGCCGGGACAGGGGAAGAGACCCAGTACTTC. Residues: CASSPAGTGEETQYF.

The rearrangement links TRBV9 to TRBJ2-3; D is possibly TRBD2 (5 bases). Trimming stripped 8 bases from V and 3 bases from J, with 13 bases between. CDR1 SGDLS and CDR2 YYNGEE come from the germline V gene. The CDR3 totals 13 residues. CDR3 nucleotides: TGTGCCAGTAGTAGTCAGCGGACAGATACGCAGTATTTT. The encoded protein is CASSSQRTDTQYF.

A few counts support this clonotype. The chain combines TRBV6-6 with TRBJ1-2, with TRBD1 matching 8 bases. Trimming at V came to 5 bases and at J to 8 bases, leaving 7 bases not matched to a gene. Germline CDR1 and CDR2: MNHNY and SVGAGI (reference sequence). The CDR3 loop spans 13 amino acids. CDR3 nucleotide sequence: TGTGCCAGCAGTCCGAATCGACAGGGGGGCTACACCTTC. This sequence encodes CASSPNRQGGYTF.

V gene TRBV18 combines with J gene TRBJ1-1; 7 positions agree with TRBD1. The germline gives CDR1 KGHSH, CDR2 LQKENI. With 1 base clipped from V and 1 base from J, the junction kept 12 bases outside the gene matches. The CDR3 runs 18 residues. The CDR3 nucleotides read TGTGCCAGCTCACCACAGTATGGGGCCGGGACAGAGAACACTGAAGCTTTCTTT. Amino acid sequence: CASSPQYGAGTENTEAFF.

The table lists this clonotype with a few counts. The CDR3 DNA is TGTGCCAGCCATGGGACAGGGGAAGGGCAGCCCCAGCATTTT. It encodes CASHGTGEGQPQHF. This chain links TRBV6-5 with TRBJ1-5, with 10 bases aligning to TRBD1. The V gene's germline CDR1 is MNHEY and CDR2 SVGAGI. V lost 8 bases, J lost 7 bases, and 8 bases stayed unmatched. The CDR3 loop spans 14 amino acids.

This clonotype was picked up a small number of times. The chain links TRBV29-1 to TRBJ2-2, with D unclear. CDR1 is SQVTM, CDR2 ANQGSEA, per germline. The CDR3 is 12 amino acids. With 6 bases removed from V and 3 bases from J, the gap between germline ends came to 8 bases. In nucleotides, the CDR3 is TGCAGCGTCCGCCCGGACACCGGGGAGCTGTTTTTT. Translated: CSVRPDTGELFF.

The chain joins TRBV7-9 to TRBJ2-2; tentative D call: TRBD1 (6 bases). Germline values: CDR1 SEHNR, CDR2 FQNEAQ (reference sequence). The CDR3 runs 14 residues. Trimming took off 5 bases at V and 7 bases at J, with 14 bases between the two ends. The CDR3 DNA sequence: TGTGCCAGCAGCCTTACAGGGCAGTACGGGGAGCTGTTTTTT. Translating it yields CASSLTGQYGELFF.

This clonotype was found a few times. CDR3 sequence: CASSQGTSGSQETQYF. The CDR3 DNA sequence: TGCGCCAGCAGCCAAGGGACTAGCGGGAGCCAAGAGACCCAGTACTTC. The rearrangement joins TRBV4-3 to TRBJ2-5, with 13 bases identical to TRBD2. Germline V CDR1 and CDR2: LGHNA, YSLEER. The CDR3 length is 16 residues. V lost 1 base to trimming and J lost 1 base; unmatched junction nucleotides: 0.

This chain connects TRBV3-1 to TRBJ2-3; no definite D call. This CDR3 has 14 residues. V gave up 5 bases and J gave up 2 bases, with 11 bases separating them. Germline lookup yields CDR1 LGHDT and CDR2 YNNKEL (reference sequence). CDR3 residues: CASSSTGITDTQYF. The CDR3 region has the DNA TGTGCCAGCAGCTCCACTGGGATCACAGATACGCAGTATTTT.

The chain couples TRBV20-1 to TRBJ1-3; 7 bases fit TRBD1. Trimming at V came to 6 bases and at J to 4 bases, leaving 9 bases not matched to a gene. CDR1 DFQATT and CDR2 SNEGSKA come from the germline V gene (reference sequence). The CDR3 has 14 residues. The CDR3 bases are TGCAGTGCCCCTAGGAGACAGGGAGGAAACACCATATATTTT. Translation: CSAPRRQGGNTIYF.

This clonotype has only a few counts. V gene TRBV29-1 combines with J gene TRBJ2-3; D gene ambiguous. The CDR3 is 12 amino acids. Germline CDR1 is SQVTM and CDR2 is ANQGSEA. Trimming removed 4 bases at V and 6 bases at J, with 11 bases between. CDR3 in amino acids: CSVGALFDTQYF. For the CDR3, the DNA is TGCAGCGTTGGGGCTCTTTTCGATACGCAGTATTTT.

The genes are TRBV4-3 and TRBJ1-1; possible D gene TRBD1, 6 bases. Germline values: CDR1 LGHNA, CDR2 YSLEER. Trimming took off 3 bases at V and 6 bases at J, with 14 bases between the two ends. This CDR3 is built from 14 residues. CDR3 sequence (DNA): TGCGCCAGCAGCCACACCACAGGGAGCTCTGAAGCTTTCTTT. Protein product: CASSHTTGSSEAFF.

This clonotype was recorded a few times. The chain has TRBV7-2 and TRBJ2-2, with D unclear. This CDR3 is 12 amino acids long. CDR1 SGHTA and CDR2 FQGNSA come from the germline V gene. Trimming took 3 bases from V and 8 from J, leaving 7 bases between them. CDR3 in DNA: TGTGCCAGCAGCTTCCGGTGGGGGGAGCTGTTTTTT. Its protein is CASSFRWGELFF.

This chain connects TRBV12-3 or TRBV12-4 to TRBJ2-3, with a weak D call TRBD2 (5 bases). Between the trimmed V and J ends, which lost 7 bases and 5 bases, there was a span of 10 bases. The CDR3 covers 12 residues. DNA for the CDR3: TGTGCCAGCACCTGGGAGCTAGATACGCAGTATTTT. Its protein is CASTWELDTQYF.

This clonotype is a singleton in its sample. This rearrangement joins TRBV6-6 to TRBJ1-2; TRBD1 is a possible D gene (5 bases). CDR3 length: 14 residues. Per germline, CDR1 MNHNY and CDR2 SVGAGI (reference sequence). V lost 4 bases to trimming and J lost 2 bases, with 11 bases between them. CDR3 in DNA: TGTGCCAGCAGTTCCGGCCCAGGGAACTATGGCTACACCTTC. Encoded protein: CASSSGPGNYGYTF.

In its sample, this clonotype was seen a few times. V and J are TRBV3-1 and TRBJ2-1; the D gene is possibly TRBD1 (5 bases). The CDR3 has 16 amino acids. The V end lost 4 bases, the J end lost 0 bases, and 13 bases lay between the germline ends. The germline CDR1 and CDR2 sequences are LGHDT and YNNKEL (reference sequence). CDR3 nucleotides: TGTGCCAGCAGCCCAGGGATGGCAGGCTCCTACAATGAGCAGTTCTTC. It encodes CASSPGMAGSYNEQFF.